The rows below give T cell receptor beta chains drawn from one sample of a study of T cells after yellow fever vaccination. Via MiXCR, TCRdb re-called the 5' RACE reads, giving one row per CDR3 protein. The data contain under 5,000 distinct CDR3 sequences, about 4% of them seen just once; the ten biggest clones take up 55% to 60%. The sequencing here drew on PBMCs, either bulk or a sorted T-cell subset (CD4+, CD8+, memory, or dextramer-sorted; not recorded which), taken 15 days after the yellow fever booster vaccination. Every receptor here comes from a man between 25 and 39 years old who received the YFV17D yellow fever vaccine. Both conserved end residues are part of each CDR3. A D gene is named only where the DNA matches it firmly. Clone size is given as once, few or many counts, or a class when the clone is expanded.

V	D	size	J	CDR3	DNA
TRBV5-5	TRBD2	medium-sized	TRBJ2-5	CASSVVTSGKETQYF	TGTGCCAGCAGCGTGGTGACTAGCGGGAAAGAGACCCAGTACTTC
TRBV5-1	NA	many	TRBJ2-7	CASSPGPAISYEQYF	TGCGCCAGCAGCCCCGGGCCTGCCATCTCCTACGAGCAGTACTTC
TRBV12-3/TRBV12-4	TRBD2	many	TRBJ2-1	CASSSRTSATNEQFF	TGTGCCAGCAGTTCGAGGACTAGCGCTACCAATGAGCAGTTCTTC
TRBV29-1	TRBD2	medium-sized	TRBJ2-7	CSVAGGTTYEQYF	TGCAGCGTCGCGGGGGGAACGACCTACGAGCAGTACTTC
TRBV10-2	NA	many	TRBJ2-1	CASWARLRDNEQFF	TGCGCCAGCTGGGCCAGGTTGAGGGACAATGAGCAGTTCTTC
TRBV7-2	NA	many	TRBJ2-3	CASSPWAGTTDTQYF	TGTGCCAGCAGCCCCTGGGCGGGCACCACAGATACGCAGTATTTT
TRBV20-1	NA	many	TRBJ2-7	CSASRDSPYEQYF	TGCAGTGCTAGTCGGGACTCCCCATACGAGCAGTACTTC
TRBV14	TRBD2	large	TRBJ2-7	CASSRDYPSYEQYF	TGTGCCAGCAGCCGGGACTACCCCTCCTACGAGCAGTACTTC
TRBV6-2/TRBV6-3	NA	many	TRBJ2-1	CASSYIGLSPSYNEQFF	TGTGCCAGCAGTTACATCGGTCTTTCTCCCTCCTACAATGAGCAGTTCTTC
TRBV5-1	TRBD1	many	TRBJ2-6	CASIQGATGANVLTF	TGCGCCAGCATACAGGGGGCTACGGGGGCCAACGTCCTGACTTTC
TRBV6-5	NA	many	TRBJ2-3	CASSYRGMQGWSDTQYF	TGTGCCAGCAGTTACAGGGGGATGCAGGGATGGTCTGATACGCAGTATTTT
TRBV29-1	NA	many	TRBJ2-2	CSVGPGSGTGELFF	TGCAGCGTTGGCCCCGGGAGCGGCACCGGGGAGCTGTTTTTT
TRBV5-1	TRBD2	many	TRBJ2-1	CASSLASLAGSYNEQFF	TGCGCCAGCAGCTTGGCCTCGCTAGCGGGATCATACAATGAGCAGTTCTTC
TRBV5-6	NA	many	TRBJ1-5	CASSPGVGSNQPQHF	TGTGCCAGCAGCCCGGGGGTGGGGAGCAATCAGCCCCAGCATTTT
TRBV10-3	TRBD1	many	TRBJ2-4	CAISVKDRDIQYF	TGTGCCATCAGTGTGAAGGACAGGGACATTCAGTACTTC
TRBV6-5	TRBD1	many	TRBJ1-5	CASSYRTGFFNNQPQHF	TGTGCCAGCAGTTACCGGACAGGCTTTTTTAACAATCAGCCCCAGCATTTT
TRBV9	TRBD1	many	TRBJ2-1	CASSTGQGAYNEQFF	TGTGCCAGCAGCACCGGACAGGGGGCATACAATGAGCAGTTCTTC
TRBV12-3/TRBV12-4	NA	medium-sized	TRBJ2-6	CASSRRVPGANVLTF	TGTGCCAGCAGCCGTAGGGTGCCTGGGGCCAACGTCCTGACTTTC
TRBV5-1	TRBD2	many	TRBJ2-5	CASSPVWASGQETQYF	TGCGCCAGCAGCCCCGTTTGGGCTAGCGGCCAAGAGACCCAGTACTTC
TRBV27	NA	medium-sized	TRBJ2-7	CASSLSWTTSGPDIYEQYF	TGTGCCAGCAGTTTATCGTGGACGACTTCGGGACCAGATATATACGAGCAGTACTTC
TRBV6-5	NA	many	TRBJ2-7	CASRELYEQYF	TGTGCCAGCAGGGAACTCTACGAGCAGTACTTC
TRBV5-4	TRBD1	many	TRBJ2-3	CASSLGTGRRGTDTQYF	TGTGCCAGCAGCTTGGGGACAGGTCGAAGGGGCACAGATACGCAGTATTTT
TRBV20-1	NA	many	TRBJ2-3	CSQGGQGTDTQYF	TGCAGTCAGGGGGGCCAGGGCACAGATACGCAGTATTTT
TRBV19	TRBD2	many	TRBJ2-1	CASSMWGLAGVEDEQFF	TGTGCCAGTAGTATGTGGGGACTAGCGGGAGTAGAAGATGAGCAGTTCTTC
TRBV7-8	TRBD2	many	TRBJ2-7	CASSKGLAGGLTGEQYF	TGTGCCAGCAGCAAGGGACTAGCGGGAGGGTTAACGGGGGAGCAGTACTTC
TRBV9	TRBD2	many	TRBJ2-7	CASSVVSGGPNEQYF	TGTGCCAGCAGCGTAGTGTCGGGAGGTCCTAACGAGCAGTACTTC
TRBV7-9	NA	many	TRBJ1-1	CASSLDRQGAFF	TGTGCCAGCAGCTTGGATCGCCAGGGAGCTTTCTTT
TRBV27	NA	many	TRBJ2-3	CASSVKGGGTDTQYF	TGTGCCAGCAGTGTGAAAGGCGGAGGCACAGATACGCAGTATTTT
TRBV7-2	NA	medium-sized	TRBJ1-1	CASTYQTPPAEAFF	TGTGCCAGCACTTACCAGACTCCTCCGGCCGAAGCTTTCTTT
TRBV7-2	NA	medium-sized	TRBJ2-3	CASSLTWDTQYF	TGTGCCAGCAGCTTAACGTGGGATACGCAGTATTTT